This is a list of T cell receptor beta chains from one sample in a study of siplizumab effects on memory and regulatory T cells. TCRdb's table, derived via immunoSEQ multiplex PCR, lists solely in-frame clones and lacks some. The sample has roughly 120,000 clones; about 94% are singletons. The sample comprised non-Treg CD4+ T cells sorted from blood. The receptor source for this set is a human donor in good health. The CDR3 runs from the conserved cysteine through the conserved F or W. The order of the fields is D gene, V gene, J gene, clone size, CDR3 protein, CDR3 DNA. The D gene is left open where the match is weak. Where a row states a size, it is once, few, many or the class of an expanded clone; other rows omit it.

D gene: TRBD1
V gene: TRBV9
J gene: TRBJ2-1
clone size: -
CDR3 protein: CASSGTGNNEQFF
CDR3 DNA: TGTGCCAGCAGCGGGACAGGCAACAATGAGCAGTTCTTC

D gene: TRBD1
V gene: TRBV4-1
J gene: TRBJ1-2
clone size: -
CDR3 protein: CASSQVTSGQPANYGYTF
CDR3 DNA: TGCGCCAGCAGCCAGGTCACATCGGGACAGCCGGCTAACTATGGCTACACCTTC

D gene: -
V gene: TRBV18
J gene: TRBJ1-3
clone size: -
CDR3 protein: CASSPIQGDSGNTIYF
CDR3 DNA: TGTGCCAGCTCACCGATACAGGGCGACTCTGGAAACACCATATATTTT

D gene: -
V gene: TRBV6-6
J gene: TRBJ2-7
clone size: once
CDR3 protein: CASSYSIEGAYEQYF
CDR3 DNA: TGTGCCAGCAGTTACTCGATAGAAGGAGCCTACGAGCAGTACTTC

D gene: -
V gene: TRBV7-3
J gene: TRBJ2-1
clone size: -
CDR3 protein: CASSLSGISVYNEQFF
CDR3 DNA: TGTGCCAGCAGCTTATCCGGGATCTCCGTCTACAATGAGCAGTTCTTC

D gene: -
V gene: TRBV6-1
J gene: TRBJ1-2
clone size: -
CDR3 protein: CASSPRLNLGYTF
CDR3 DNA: TGTGCCAGCAGTCCTCGTCTGAACCTTGGCTACACCTTC

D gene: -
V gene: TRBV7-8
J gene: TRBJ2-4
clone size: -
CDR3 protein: CASSFGGVPKNIQYF
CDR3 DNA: TGTGCCAGCAGCTTCGGGGGAGTTCCCAAAAACATTCAGTACTTC

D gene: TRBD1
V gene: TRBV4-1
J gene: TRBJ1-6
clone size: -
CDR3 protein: CASSQVGRDRSPLHF
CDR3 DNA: TGCGCCAGCAGCCAAGTCGGCAGGGACAGATCACCCCTCCACTTT

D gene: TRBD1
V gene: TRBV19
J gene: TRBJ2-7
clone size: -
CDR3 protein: CASRDRVSYEQYF
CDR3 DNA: TGTGCCAGCCGGGACAGGGTCTCCTACGAGCAGTACTTC

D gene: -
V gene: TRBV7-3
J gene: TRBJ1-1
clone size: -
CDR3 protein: CASSLGPGTFNTEAFF
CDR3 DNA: TGTGCCAGCAGCTTGGGACCCGGGACCTTTAACACTGAAGCTTTCTTT

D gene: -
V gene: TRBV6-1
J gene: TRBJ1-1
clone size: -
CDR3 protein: CASSDARDASRNTEAFF
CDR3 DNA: TGTGCCAGCAGTGACGCTCGGGACGCTTCAAGGAACACTGAAGCTTTCTTT

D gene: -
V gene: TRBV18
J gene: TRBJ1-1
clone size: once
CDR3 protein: CASSPQWDENTEAFF
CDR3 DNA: TGTGCCAGCTCACCACAATGGGACGAGAACACTGAAGCTTTCTTT

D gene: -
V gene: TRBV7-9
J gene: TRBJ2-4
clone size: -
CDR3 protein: CASSLFPLRIAKNIQYF
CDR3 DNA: TGTGCCAGCAGCTTGTTCCCGCTTAGGATCGCCAAAAACATTCAGTACTTC

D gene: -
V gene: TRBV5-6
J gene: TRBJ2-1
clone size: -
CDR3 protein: CASSDTGGVIYNEQFF
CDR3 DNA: TGTGCCAGCAGCGATACTGGCGGGGTTATCTACAATGAGCAGTTCTTC

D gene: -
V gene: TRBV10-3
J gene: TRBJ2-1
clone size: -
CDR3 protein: CAIDSQGGSYNEQFF
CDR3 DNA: TGTGCCATCGACTCCCAGGGGGGCTCCTACAATGAGCAGTTCTTC

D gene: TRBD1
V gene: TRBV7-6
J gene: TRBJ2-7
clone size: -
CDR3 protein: CASSLRVGTGFHEQYF
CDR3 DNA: TGTGCCAGCAGCTTGCGGGTCGGGACAGGGTTCCACGAGCAGTACTTC

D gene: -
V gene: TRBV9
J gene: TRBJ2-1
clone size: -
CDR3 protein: CASSPFWTNAYNEQFF
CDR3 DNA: TGTGCCAGCAGCCCTTTTTGGACTAACGCCTACAATGAGCAGTTCTTC

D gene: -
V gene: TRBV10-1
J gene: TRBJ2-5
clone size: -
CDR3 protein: CASSGGRTDPQETQYF
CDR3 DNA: TGCGCCAGCAGTGGGGGGCGAACGGACCCCCAAGAGACCCAGTACTTC

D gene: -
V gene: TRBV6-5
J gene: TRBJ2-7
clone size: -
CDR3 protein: CASSYSRGTYEQYF
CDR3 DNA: TGTGCCAGCAGTTACTCCAGGGGAACCTACGAGCAGTACTTC

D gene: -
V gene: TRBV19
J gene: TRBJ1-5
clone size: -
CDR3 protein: CASRNPLAGKSNQPQHF
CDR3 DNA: TGTGCCAGTAGGAATCCCCTCGCGGGGAAGAGCAATCAGCCCCAGCATTTT

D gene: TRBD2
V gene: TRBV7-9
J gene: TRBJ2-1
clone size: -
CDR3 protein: CASSPPGLAGPSDEQFF
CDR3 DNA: TGTGCCAGCAGCCCGCCGGGACTAGCGGGCCCCTCGGATGAGCAGTTCTTC

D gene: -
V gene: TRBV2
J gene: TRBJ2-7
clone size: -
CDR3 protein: CASNPDSGYEQYF
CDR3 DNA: TGTGCCAGCAACCCCGACAGCGGTTACGAGCAGTACTTC

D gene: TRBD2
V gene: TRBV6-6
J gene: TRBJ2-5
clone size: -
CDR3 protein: CASSYSGGATETQYF
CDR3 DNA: TGTGCCAGCAGTTACAGCGGGGGGGCCACTGAGACCCAGTACTTC

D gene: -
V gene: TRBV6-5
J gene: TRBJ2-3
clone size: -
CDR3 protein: CASSTRDKQYF
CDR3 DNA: TGTGCCAGCTCGACCCGGGACAAGCAGTATTTT

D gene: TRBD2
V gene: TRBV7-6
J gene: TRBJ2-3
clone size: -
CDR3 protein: CASSRFGLAGGPGDTQYF
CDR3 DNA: TGTGCCAGCAGCCGATTCGGACTAGCGGGAGGGCCTGGAGATACGCAGTATTTT

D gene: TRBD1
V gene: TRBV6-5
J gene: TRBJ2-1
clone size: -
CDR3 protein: CASSRGTGLEQFF
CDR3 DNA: TGTGCCAGCAGTAGGGGGACAGGACTTGAGCAGTTCTTC

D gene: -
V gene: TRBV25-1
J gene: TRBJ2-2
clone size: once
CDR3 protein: CASSDPPGAFTGELFF
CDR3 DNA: TGTGCCAGCAGTGACCCACCGGGAGCCTTCACCGGGGAGCTGTTTTTT

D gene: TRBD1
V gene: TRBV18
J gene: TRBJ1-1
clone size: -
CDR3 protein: CASSPQQGARAFF
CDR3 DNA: TGTGCCAGCTCACCACAGCAGGGGGCTAGGGCTTTCTTT

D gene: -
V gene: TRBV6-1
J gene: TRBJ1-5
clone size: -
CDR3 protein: CASSEARAGRQPQHF
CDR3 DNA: TGTGCCAGCAGTGAAGCGCGGGCAGGGAGGCAGCCCCAGCATTTT

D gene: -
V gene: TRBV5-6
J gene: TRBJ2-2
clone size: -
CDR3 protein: CASSRDTGELFF
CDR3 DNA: TGTGCCAGCAGCCGTGACACCGGGGAGCTGTTTTTT

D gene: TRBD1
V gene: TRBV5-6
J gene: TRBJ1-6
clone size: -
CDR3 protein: CASSLGDRGSYSPLHF
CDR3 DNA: TGTGCCAGCAGCTTGGGGGACAGGGGAAGTTATTCACCCCTCCACTTT

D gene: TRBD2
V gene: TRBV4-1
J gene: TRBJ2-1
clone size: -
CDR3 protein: CASSQRLAGGNNEQFF
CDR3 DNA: TGCGCCAGCAGCCAGCGACTAGCGGGAGGCAACAATGAGCAGTTCTTC

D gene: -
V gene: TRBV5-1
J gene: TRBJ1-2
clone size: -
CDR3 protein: CASSLGAGSDYGYTF
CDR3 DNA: TGCGCCAGCAGCTTGGGGGCAGGGAGCGACTATGGCTACACCTTC

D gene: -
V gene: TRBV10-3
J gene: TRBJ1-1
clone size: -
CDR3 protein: CAISESTDTDEAFF
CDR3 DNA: TGTGCCATCAGTGAGTCGACCGATACTGATGAAGCTTTCTTT

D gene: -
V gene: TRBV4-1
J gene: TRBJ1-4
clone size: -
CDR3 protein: CASSQGQSHEKLFF
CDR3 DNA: TGCGCCAGCAGCCAAGGACAGAGCCATGAAAAACTGTTTTTT

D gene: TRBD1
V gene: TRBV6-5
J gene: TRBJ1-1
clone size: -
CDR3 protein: CASSWGQSLLNTEAFF
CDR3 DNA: TGTGCCAGCAGTTGGGGACAGTCCTTATTGAACACTGAAGCTTTCTTT

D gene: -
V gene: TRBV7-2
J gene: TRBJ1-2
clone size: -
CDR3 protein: CASSLAKGTNYGYTF
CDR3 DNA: TGTGCCAGCAGCTTAGCAAAGGGGACTAACTATGGCTACACCTTC

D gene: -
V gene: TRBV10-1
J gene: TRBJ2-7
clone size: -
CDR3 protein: CASRGLDPEQYF
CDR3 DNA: TGCGCCAGCAGGGGGCTGGATCCCGAGCAGTACTTC

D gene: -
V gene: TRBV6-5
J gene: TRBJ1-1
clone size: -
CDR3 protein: CASSYLRNTEAFF
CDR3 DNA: TGTGCCAGCAGTTACTTAAGGAACACTGAAGCTTTCTTT

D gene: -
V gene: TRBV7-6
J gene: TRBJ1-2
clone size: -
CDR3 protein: CASSLGGRNYGYTF
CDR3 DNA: TGTGCCAGCAGCTTAGGAGGACGGAACTATGGCTACACCTTC